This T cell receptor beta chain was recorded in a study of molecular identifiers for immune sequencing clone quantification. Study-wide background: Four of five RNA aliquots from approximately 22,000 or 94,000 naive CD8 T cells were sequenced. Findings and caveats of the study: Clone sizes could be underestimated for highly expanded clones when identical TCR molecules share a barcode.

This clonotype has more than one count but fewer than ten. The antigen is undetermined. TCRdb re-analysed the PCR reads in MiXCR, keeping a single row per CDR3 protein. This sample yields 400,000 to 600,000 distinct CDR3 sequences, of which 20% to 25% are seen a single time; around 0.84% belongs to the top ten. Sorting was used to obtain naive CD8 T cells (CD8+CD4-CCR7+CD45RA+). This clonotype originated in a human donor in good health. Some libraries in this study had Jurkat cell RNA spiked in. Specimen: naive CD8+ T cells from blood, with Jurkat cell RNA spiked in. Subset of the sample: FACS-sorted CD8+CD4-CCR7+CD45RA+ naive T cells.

In DNA form, the CDR3 reads TGTGCCACCAGTGATTTGAAGCGACAGGACACCTACGAGCAGTACTTC. Its translation: CATSDLKRQDTYEQYF. The chain joins TRBV24-1 to TRBJ2-7; TRBD1 is a possible D gene (6 bases). The V end lost 0 bases, the J end lost 2 bases, and 13 bases lay between the germline ends. The CDR3 is made up of 16 amino acids. Germline CDR1 KGHDR, CDR2 SFDVKD.